This is a list of T cell receptor beta chains from one sample in a study of shared clonotypes between healthy human individuals. Measured with immunoSEQ multiplex PCR; TCRdb has only the in-frame clones, and not every one. The sample records more than 2 million clones, just under 95% being singletons. Sequencing was carried out using naive CD8+ T cells sorted from blood. These TCRs come from a man between 18 and 35 years old in good health. The CDR3 runs from the conserved cysteine through the conserved F or W. Each record gives: J gene, clone size, D gene, V gene, CDR3 protein, CDR3 DNA. D genes are given only for firm matches. Clone sizes are given selectively: once, few, many, or a class where the clone is expanded.

j_gene: TRBJ2-1; abundance: .; d_gene: TRBD2; v_gene: TRBV9; CDR3aa: CASSELAGSYNEQFF; CDR3nt: TGTGCCAGCAGCGAACTAGCGGGATCCTACAATGAGCAGTTCTTC
j_gene: TRBJ2-7; abundance: .; d_gene: .; v_gene: TRBV9; CDR3aa: CASSVYPGIYEQYF; CDR3nt: TGTGCCAGCAGCGTATACCCAGGGATCTACGAGCAGTACTTC
j_gene: TRBJ2-1; abundance: .; d_gene: TRBD2; v_gene: TRBV28; CDR3aa: CASSYPGTSEIISYNEQFF; CDR3nt: TGTGCCAGCAGTTACCCCGGGACTAGCGAGATCATCTCCTACAATGAGCAGTTCTTC
j_gene: TRBJ2-1; abundance: .; d_gene: .; v_gene: TRBV28; CDR3aa: CASTGLPSSYNEQFF; CDR3nt: TGTGCCAGCACGGGGCTCCCAAGCTCCTACAATGAGCAGTTCTTC
j_gene: TRBJ2-1; abundance: once; d_gene: TRBD2; v_gene: TRBV6-5; CDR3aa: CASSYWTSGGLDEQFF; CDR3nt: TGTGCCAGCAGTTACTGGACTAGCGGGGGGCTCGATGAGCAGTTCTTC
j_gene: TRBJ2-5; abundance: .; d_gene: .; v_gene: TRBV4-1; CDR3aa: CASSPDRTTQYF; CDR3nt: TGCGCCAGCAGCCCCGATCGGACGACCCAGTACTTC
j_gene: TRBJ2-7; abundance: .; d_gene: TRBD2; v_gene: TRBV6-6; CDR3aa: CASSPFRLAGDYEQYF; CDR3nt: TGTGCCAGCAGTCCCTTCCGACTAGCGGGAGACTACGAGCAGTACTTC
j_gene: TRBJ1-1; abundance: .; d_gene: TRBD1; v_gene: TRBV7-9; CDR3aa: CASSLEQGAGNTEAFF; CDR3nt: TGTGCCAGCAGCCTCGAACAGGGGGCAGGGAACACTGAAGCTTTCTTT
j_gene: TRBJ2-7; abundance: .; d_gene: .; v_gene: TRBV27; CDR3aa: CASSLSTGEASYEQYF; CDR3nt: TGTGCCAGCAGTCTATCAACAGGGGAGGCCTCCTACGAGCAGTACTTC
j_gene: TRBJ1-1; abundance: once; d_gene: TRBD1; v_gene: TRBV5-1; CDR3aa: CASSLDGQGSTEAFF; CDR3nt: TGCGCCAGCAGCTTGGACGGACAGGGCAGCACTGAAGCTTTCTTT
j_gene: TRBJ1-1; abundance: .; d_gene: TRBD1; v_gene: TRBV5-8; CDR3aa: CASSSDREKDAEAFF; CDR3nt: TGTGCCAGCAGCTCCGACAGGGAGAAAGACGCTGAAGCTTTCTTT
j_gene: TRBJ2-3; abundance: .; d_gene: TRBD2; v_gene: TRBV2; CDR3aa: CASSPNGLAGESDTQYF; CDR3nt: TGTGCCAGCAGTCCAAATGGACTAGCGGGAGAATCAGATACGCAGTATTTT
j_gene: TRBJ2-2; abundance: .; d_gene: .; v_gene: TRBV4-1; CDR3aa: CASSQRQGNTGELFF; CDR3nt: TGCGCCAGCAGCCAAAGGCAGGGGAACACCGGGGAGCTGTTTTTT
j_gene: TRBJ2-1; abundance: .; d_gene: .; v_gene: TRBV6-6; CDR3aa: CASSYLGNEQFF; CDR3nt: TGTGCCAGCAGTTATTTGGGGAATGAGCAGTTCTTC
j_gene: TRBJ1-1; abundance: .; d_gene: .; v_gene: TRBV25-1; CDR3aa: CASSVGTEAFF; CDR3nt: TGTGCCAGCAGTGTTGGAACTGAAGCTTTCTTT
j_gene: TRBJ2-5; abundance: .; d_gene: .; v_gene: TRBV7-9; CDR3aa: CASSLPIVETQYF; CDR3nt: TGTGCCAGCAGCTTACCTATTGTAGAGACCCAGTACTTC
j_gene: TRBJ1-1; abundance: .; d_gene: TRBD1; v_gene: TRBV29-1; CDR3aa: CSGGQGTEAFF; CDR3nt: TGCAGCGGGGGACAGGGCACTGAAGCTTTCTTT
j_gene: TRBJ2-3; abundance: .; d_gene: .; v_gene: TRBV27; CDR3aa: CASRGLAPGGGDTQYF; CDR3nt: TGTGCCAGCAGGGGTCTAGCGCCCGGAGGCGGAGATACGCAGTATTTT
j_gene: TRBJ2-3; abundance: once; d_gene: .; v_gene: TRBV6-1; CDR3aa: CASSEAAWPKNTQYF; CDR3nt: TGTGCCAGCAGTGAAGCGGCCTGGCCGAAGAATACGCAGTATTTT
j_gene: TRBJ2-2; abundance: .; d_gene: .; v_gene: TRBV11-3; CDR3aa: CASSGPEGELFF; CDR3nt: TGTGCCAGCAGCGGTCCTGAGGGGGAGCTGTTTTTT
j_gene: TRBJ2-3; abundance: .; d_gene: TRBD2; v_gene: TRBV2; CDR3aa: CASSEELAGGIGTQYF; CDR3nt: TGTGCCAGCAGTGAAGAACTAGCGGGAGGAATAGGTACGCAGTATTTT
j_gene: TRBJ2-4; abundance: .; d_gene: .; v_gene: TRBV9; CDR3aa: CASSVEDGVDIQYF; CDR3nt: TGTGCCAGCAGCGTAGAGGACGGGGTCGACATTCAGTACTTC
j_gene: TRBJ1-6; abundance: few; d_gene: TRBD1; v_gene: TRBV9; CDR3aa: CASSLTGVSGNSPLHF; CDR3nt: TGTGCCAGCAGCCTTACAGGGGTGAGCGGAAATTCACCCCTCCACTTT
j_gene: TRBJ2-5; abundance: .; d_gene: .; v_gene: TRBV10-1; CDR3aa: CASSELRTGSEETQYF; CDR3nt: TGCGCCAGCAGTGAGTTAAGAACAGGGTCGGAGGAGACCCAGTACTTC
j_gene: TRBJ2-5; abundance: .; d_gene: TRBD2; v_gene: TRBV2; CDR3aa: CASSPGLAGAGLQETQYF; CDR3nt: TGTGCCAGCAGTCCGGGACTAGCGGGAGCTGGGCTTCAAGAGACCCAGTACTTC
j_gene: TRBJ1-1; abundance: .; d_gene: .; v_gene: TRBV7-2; CDR3aa: CASSLGGYYTEAFF; CDR3nt: TGTGCCAGCAGCTTAGGCGGGTATTACACTGAAGCTTTCTTT
j_gene: TRBJ2-5; abundance: .; d_gene: TRBD2; v_gene: TRBV27; CDR3aa: CASTATSGIGETQYF; CDR3nt: TGTGCCAGCACGGCTACTAGCGGGATCGGAGAGACCCAGTACTTC
j_gene: TRBJ1-2; abundance: .; d_gene: .; v_gene: TRBV5-6; CDR3aa: CASSHAFGVNYGYTF; CDR3nt: TGTGCCAGCAGCCATGCGTTCGGAGTAAACTATGGCTACACCTTC
j_gene: TRBJ2-1; abundance: .; d_gene: .; v_gene: TRBV2; CDR3aa: CASNEGIRDEQFF; CDR3nt: TGTGCCAGCAATGAAGGGATTCGGGATGAGCAGTTCTTC
j_gene: TRBJ1-1; abundance: .; d_gene: .; v_gene: TRBV6-1; CDR3aa: CASSRMNTEAFF; CDR3nt: TGTGCCAGCAGCCGGATGAACACTGAAGCTTTCTTT
j_gene: TRBJ2-7; abundance: .; d_gene: TRBD2; v_gene: TRBV4-3; CDR3aa: CASSQALLAGAYEQYF; CDR3nt: TGCGCCAGCAGCCAAGCTCTACTAGCGGGGGCCTACGAGCAGTACTTC
j_gene: TRBJ1-1; abundance: once; d_gene: .; v_gene: TRBV6-5; CDR3aa: CASSSLQGPTEAFF; CDR3nt: TGTGCCAGCAGTTCATTACAGGGTCCCACTGAAGCTTTCTTT
j_gene: TRBJ1-5; abundance: .; d_gene: .; v_gene: TRBV5-1; CDR3aa: CASSLWGRHQPQHF; CDR3nt: TGCGCCAGCAGCTTGTGGGGTAGGCATCAGCCCCAGCATTTT
j_gene: TRBJ2-3; abundance: .; d_gene: .; v_gene: TRBV7-9; CDR3aa: CASSSPWGLTEDTQYF; CDR3nt: TGTGCCAGCAGCTCCCCTTGGGGGCTCACGGAAGATACGCAGTATTTT
j_gene: TRBJ1-1; abundance: .; d_gene: .; v_gene: TRBV14; CDR3aa: CASSQEFGAMNTEAFF; CDR3nt: TGTGCCAGCAGCCAAGAATTTGGGGCTATGAACACTGAAGCTTTCTTT
j_gene: TRBJ2-5; abundance: .; d_gene: .; v_gene: TRBV7-9; CDR3aa: CASSLGGQETQYF; CDR3nt: TGTGCCAGCAGCTTAGGAGGACAAGAGACCCAGTACTTC
j_gene: TRBJ2-7; abundance: once; d_gene: .; v_gene: TRBV7-8; CDR3aa: CASSPPGPYEQYF; CDR3nt: TGTGCCAGCAGCCCACCAGGGCCCTACGAGCAGTACTTC
j_gene: TRBJ2-5; abundance: .; d_gene: .; v_gene: TRBV27; CDR3aa: CASSLGAEQETQYF; CDR3nt: TGTGCCAGCAGTTTAGGGGCGGAGCAAGAGACCCAGTACTTC
j_gene: TRBJ2-1; abundance: .; d_gene: .; v_gene: TRBV5-1; CDR3aa: CASSFGGQGRYRNEQFF; CDR3nt: TGCGCCAGCAGCTTTGGGGGCCAGGGAAGGTATCGCAATGAGCAGTTCTTC
j_gene: TRBJ2-7; abundance: .; d_gene: .; v_gene: TRBV6-1; CDR3aa: CASSTGTFYEQYF; CDR3nt: TGTGCCAGTAGCACAGGGACCTTCTACGAGCAGTACTTC
j_gene: TRBJ1-5; abundance: .; d_gene: .; v_gene: TRBV9; CDR3aa: CASSVQGGQPQHF; CDR3nt: TGTGCCAGCAGCGTACAGGGAGGGCAGCCCCAGCATTTT
j_gene: TRBJ2-7; abundance: .; d_gene: .; v_gene: TRBV4-2; CDR3aa: CASSQDTGRGYEQYF; CDR3nt: TGTGCCAGCAGCCAAGATACAGGGAGGGGCTACGAGCAGTACTTC
j_gene: TRBJ1-4; abundance: .; d_gene: .; v_gene: TRBV13; CDR3aa: CASSLLGARSEKLFF; CDR3nt: TGTGCCAGCAGCTTATTGGGGGCAAGGAGTGAAAAACTGTTTTTT
j_gene: TRBJ2-5; abundance: once; d_gene: .; v_gene: TRBV9; CDR3aa: CASSVEGGGRETQYF; CDR3nt: TGTGCCAGCAGCGTAGAAGGAGGGGGGAGAGAGACCCAGTACTTC
j_gene: TRBJ1-4; abundance: .; d_gene: .; v_gene: TRBV4-3; CDR3aa: CASSQRSLLTTNEKLFF; CDR3nt: TGCGCCAGCAGCCAGCGGAGTCTTTTAACAACTAATGAAAAACTGTTTTTT
j_gene: TRBJ1-5; abundance: .; d_gene: TRBD1; v_gene: TRBV6-1; CDR3aa: CASSEAAVGQGIQPQHF; CDR3nt: TGTGCCAGCAGTGAAGCGGCGGTGGGACAGGGCATTCAGCCCCAGCATTTT
j_gene: TRBJ2-3; abundance: .; d_gene: TRBD2; v_gene: TRBV9; CDR3aa: CASSVEEDPSGRSTDTQYF; CDR3nt: TGTGCCAGCAGCGTAGAGGAGGACCCTAGCGGGAGAAGCACAGATACGCAGTATTTT
j_gene: TRBJ2-7; abundance: once; d_gene: .; v_gene: TRBV19; CDR3aa: CASSPGTGYEQYF; CDR3nt: TGTGCCAGTAGTCCTGGGACTGGCTACGAGCAGTACTTC
j_gene: TRBJ2-3; abundance: .; d_gene: TRBD2; v_gene: TRBV6-5; CDR3aa: CASSYGSGRGPDTQYF; CDR3nt: TGTGCCAGCAGTTATGGAAGCGGGAGGGGCCCCGATACGCAGTATTTT
j_gene: TRBJ1-5; abundance: .; d_gene: .; v_gene: TRBV29-1; CDR3aa: CSVVESNQPQHF; CDR3nt: TGCAGCGTTGTGGAGTCCAATCAGCCCCAGCATTTT
j_gene: TRBJ2-1; abundance: once; d_gene: .; v_gene: TRBV2; CDR3aa: CASRTVLLTYNEQFF; CDR3nt: TGTGCCAGCAGGACGGTACTCCTCACCTACAATGAGCAGTTCTTC
j_gene: TRBJ2-7; abundance: .; d_gene: .; v_gene: TRBV4-1; CDR3aa: CASSQDPPGSAASYEQYF; CDR3nt: TGCGCCAGCAGCCAAGATCCCCCCGGGTCAGCGGCCTCCTACGAGCAGTACTTC
j_gene: TRBJ2-7; abundance: .; d_gene: TRBD2; v_gene: TRBV4-3; CDR3aa: CASSQGIAGYYEQYF; CDR3nt: TGCGCCAGCAGCCAAGGGATAGCGGGTTACTACGAGCAGTACTTC
j_gene: TRBJ2-7; abundance: .; d_gene: .; v_gene: TRBV4-1; CDR3aa: CASSPSGTGTYEQYF; CDR3nt: TGCGCCAGCAGTCCGTCCGGGACTGGCACCTACGAGCAGTACTTC
j_gene: TRBJ1-1; abundance: .; d_gene: TRBD1; v_gene: TRBV6-1; CDR3aa: CASRLGQGFVEAFF; CDR3nt: TGTGCCAGCAGACTAGGACAGGGTTTTGTAGAAGCTTTCTTT
j_gene: TRBJ1-5; abundance: .; d_gene: .; v_gene: TRBV12-2; CDR3aa: CASRLATQDQPQHF; CDR3nt: TGTGCAAGTCGCTTAGCAACCCAGGATCAGCCCCAGCATTTT
j_gene: TRBJ1-2; abundance: once; d_gene: .; v_gene: TRBV7-6; CDR3aa: CASSLAVWGPSSTNYGYTF; CDR3nt: TGTGCCAGCAGCTTAGCGGTGTGGGGGCCCAGTTCAACTAACTATGGCTACACCTTC
j_gene: TRBJ2-7; abundance: .; d_gene: .; v_gene: TRBV2; CDR3aa: CASSETRQGGDEQYF; CDR3nt: TGTGCCAGCAGTGAAACCCGGCAGGGGGGTGACGAGCAGTACTTC
j_gene: TRBJ1-3; abundance: .; d_gene: TRBD1; v_gene: TRBV11-2; CDR3aa: CASSPTGAVASGNTIYF; CDR3nt: TGTGCCAGCAGCCCAACAGGGGCCGTTGCCTCTGGAAACACCATATATTTT